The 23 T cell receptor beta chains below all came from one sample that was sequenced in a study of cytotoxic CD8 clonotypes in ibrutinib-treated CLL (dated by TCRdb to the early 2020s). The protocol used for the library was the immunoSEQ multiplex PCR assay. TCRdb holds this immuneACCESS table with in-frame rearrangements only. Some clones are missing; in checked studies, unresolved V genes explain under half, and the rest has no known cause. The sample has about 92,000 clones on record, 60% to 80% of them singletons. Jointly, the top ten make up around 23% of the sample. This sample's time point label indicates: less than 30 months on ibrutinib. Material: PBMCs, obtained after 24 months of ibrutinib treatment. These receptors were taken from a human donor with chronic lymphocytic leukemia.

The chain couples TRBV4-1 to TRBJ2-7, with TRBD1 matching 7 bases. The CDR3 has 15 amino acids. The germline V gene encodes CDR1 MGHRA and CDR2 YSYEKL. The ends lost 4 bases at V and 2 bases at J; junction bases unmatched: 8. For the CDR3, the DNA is TGCGCCAGCAGCCCCAGACAGGGACAGACCTACGAGCAGTACTTC. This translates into CASSPRQGQTYEQYF.

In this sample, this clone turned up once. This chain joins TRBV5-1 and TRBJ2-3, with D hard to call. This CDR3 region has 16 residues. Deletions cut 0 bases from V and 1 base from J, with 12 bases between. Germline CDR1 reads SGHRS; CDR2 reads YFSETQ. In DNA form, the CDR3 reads TGCGCCAGCAGCTTGGTTGGGTCGGGCCGCACAGATACGCAGTATTTT. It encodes CASSLVGSGRTDTQYF.

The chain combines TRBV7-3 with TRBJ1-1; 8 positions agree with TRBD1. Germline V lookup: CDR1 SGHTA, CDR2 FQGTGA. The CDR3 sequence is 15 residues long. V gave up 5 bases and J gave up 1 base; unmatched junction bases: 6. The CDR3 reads CASSTTGASNTEAFF. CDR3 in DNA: TGTGCCAGCAGCACGACAGGGGCTTCGAACACTGAAGCTTTCTTT.

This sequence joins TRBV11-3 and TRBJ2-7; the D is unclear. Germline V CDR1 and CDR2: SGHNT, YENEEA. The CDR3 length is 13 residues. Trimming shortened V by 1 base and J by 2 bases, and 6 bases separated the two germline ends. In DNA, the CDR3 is TGTGCCAGCAGCTTAGGACCGGCCTACGAGCAGTACTTC. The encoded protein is CASSLGPAYEQYF. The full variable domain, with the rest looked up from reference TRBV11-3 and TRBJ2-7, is EAGVVQSPRYKIIEKKQPVAFWCNPISGHNTLYWYLQNLGQGPELLIRYENEEAVDDSQLPKDRFSAERLKGVDSTLKIQPAELGDSAVYLCASSLGPAYEQYFGPGTRLTVT.

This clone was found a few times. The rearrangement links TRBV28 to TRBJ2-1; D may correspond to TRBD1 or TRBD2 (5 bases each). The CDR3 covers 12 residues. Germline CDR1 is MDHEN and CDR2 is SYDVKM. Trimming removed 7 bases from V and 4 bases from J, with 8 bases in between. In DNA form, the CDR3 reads TGTGCCAGCACCGGGGCGTACAATGAGCAGTTCTTC. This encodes CASTGAYNEQFF.

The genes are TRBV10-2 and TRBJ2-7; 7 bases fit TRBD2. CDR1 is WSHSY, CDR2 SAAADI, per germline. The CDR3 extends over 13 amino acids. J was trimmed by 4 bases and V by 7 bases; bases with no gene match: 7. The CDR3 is CASTGGSGYEQYF. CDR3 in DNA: TGCGCCAGCACGGGGGGATCGGGTTACGAGCAGTACTTC.

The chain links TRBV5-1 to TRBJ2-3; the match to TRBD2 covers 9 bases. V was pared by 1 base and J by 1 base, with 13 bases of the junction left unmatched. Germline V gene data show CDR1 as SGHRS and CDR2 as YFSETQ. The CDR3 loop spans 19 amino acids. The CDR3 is CASSLPASGARRGTDTQYF. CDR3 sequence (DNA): TGCGCCAGCAGCTTGCCGGCTAGCGGGGCCCGCAGGGGCACAGATACGCAGTATTTT.

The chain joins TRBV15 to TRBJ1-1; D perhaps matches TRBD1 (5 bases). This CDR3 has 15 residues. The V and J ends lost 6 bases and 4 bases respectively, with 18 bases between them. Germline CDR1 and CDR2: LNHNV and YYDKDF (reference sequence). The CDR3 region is CATSLGRFRGTEAFF. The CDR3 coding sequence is TGTGCCACCAGTCTGGGACGGTTTCGTGGCACTGAAGCTTTCTTT.

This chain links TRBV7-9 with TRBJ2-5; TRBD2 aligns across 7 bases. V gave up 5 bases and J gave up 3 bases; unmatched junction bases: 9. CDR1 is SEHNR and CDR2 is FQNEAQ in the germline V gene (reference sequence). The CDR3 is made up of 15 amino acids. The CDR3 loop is CASSPHGGGEETQYF. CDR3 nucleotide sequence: TGTGCCAGCAGCCCTCATGGGGGGGGAGAAGAGACCCAGTACTTC.

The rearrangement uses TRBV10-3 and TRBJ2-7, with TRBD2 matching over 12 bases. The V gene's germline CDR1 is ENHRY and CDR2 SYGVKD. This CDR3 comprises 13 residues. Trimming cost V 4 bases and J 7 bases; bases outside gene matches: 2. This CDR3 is CAISALAGGEQYF. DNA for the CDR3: TGTGCCATCAGTGCACTAGCGGGGGGTGAGCAGTACTTC.

The CDR3: CASSSTSDLGGYTF. CDR3 coding DNA: TGTGCCAGCAGTTCCACTTCGGACTTGGGGGGCTACACCTTC. This chain joins TRBV28 and TRBJ1-2; D is uncertain. The germline CDR1 and CDR2 sequences are MDHEN and SYDVKM. This CDR3 contains 14 residues. V lost 4 bases and J lost 8, with 17 bases in between.

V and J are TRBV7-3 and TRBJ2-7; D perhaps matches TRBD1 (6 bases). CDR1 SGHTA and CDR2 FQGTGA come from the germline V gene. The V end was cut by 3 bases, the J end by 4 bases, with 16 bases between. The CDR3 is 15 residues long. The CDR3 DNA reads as TGTGCCAGCAGCTTGCTCGGACAGTCTCTATACGAGCAGTACTTC. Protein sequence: CASSLLGQSLYEQYF.

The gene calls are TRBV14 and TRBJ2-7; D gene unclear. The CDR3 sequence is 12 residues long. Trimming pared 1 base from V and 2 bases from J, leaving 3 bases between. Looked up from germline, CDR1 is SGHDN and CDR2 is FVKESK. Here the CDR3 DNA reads TGTGCCAGCAGCCAAGCTGCCTACGAGCAGTACTTC. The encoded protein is CASSQAAYEQYF. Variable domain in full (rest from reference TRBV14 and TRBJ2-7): EAGVTQFPSHSVIEKGQTVTLRCDPISGHDNLYWYRRVMGKEIKFLLHFVKESKQDESGMPNNRFLAERTGGTYSTLKVQPAELEDSGVYFCASSQAAYEQYFGPGTRLTVT.

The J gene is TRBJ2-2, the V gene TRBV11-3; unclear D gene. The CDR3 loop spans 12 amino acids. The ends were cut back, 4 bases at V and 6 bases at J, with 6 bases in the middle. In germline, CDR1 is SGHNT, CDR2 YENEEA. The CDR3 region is CASSSESGELFF. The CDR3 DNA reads TGTGCCAGCAGCTCCGAATCCGGGGAGCTGTTTTTT.

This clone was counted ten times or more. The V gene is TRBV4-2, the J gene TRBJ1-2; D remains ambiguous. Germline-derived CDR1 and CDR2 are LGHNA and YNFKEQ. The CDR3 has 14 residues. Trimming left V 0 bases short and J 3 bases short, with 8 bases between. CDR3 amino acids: CASSQDRTDYGYTF. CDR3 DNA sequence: TGTGCCAGCAGCCAAGATCGGACGGACTATGGCTACACCTTC.

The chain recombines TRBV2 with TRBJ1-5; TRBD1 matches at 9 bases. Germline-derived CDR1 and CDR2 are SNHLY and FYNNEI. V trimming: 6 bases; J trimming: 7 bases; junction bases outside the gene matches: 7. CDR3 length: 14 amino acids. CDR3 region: CASRRTGAGQPQHF. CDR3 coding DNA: TGTGCCAGCAGACGGACAGGGGCGGGCCAGCCCCAGCATTTT.

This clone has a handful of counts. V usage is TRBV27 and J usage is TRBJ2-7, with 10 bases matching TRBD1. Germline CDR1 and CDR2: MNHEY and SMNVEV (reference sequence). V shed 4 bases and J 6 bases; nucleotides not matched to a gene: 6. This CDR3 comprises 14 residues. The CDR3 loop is CASSWAGQGSEQYF. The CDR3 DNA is TGTGCCAGCAGTTGGGCGGGACAGGGGAGCGAGCAGTACTTC.

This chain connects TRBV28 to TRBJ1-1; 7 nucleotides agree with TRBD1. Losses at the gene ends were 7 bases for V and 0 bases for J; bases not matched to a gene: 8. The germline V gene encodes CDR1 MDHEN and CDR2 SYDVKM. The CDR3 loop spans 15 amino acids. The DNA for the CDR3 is TGTGCCAGCACGAGGACAGGCCTCATGAACACTGAAGCTTTCTTT. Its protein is CASTRTGLMNTEAFF.

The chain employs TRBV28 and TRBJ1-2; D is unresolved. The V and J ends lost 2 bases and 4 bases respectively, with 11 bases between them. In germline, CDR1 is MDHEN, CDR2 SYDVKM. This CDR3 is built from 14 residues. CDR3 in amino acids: CASSLETVVYGYTF. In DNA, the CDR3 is TGTGCCAGCAGTTTAGAGACGGTTGTCTATGGCTACACCTTC.

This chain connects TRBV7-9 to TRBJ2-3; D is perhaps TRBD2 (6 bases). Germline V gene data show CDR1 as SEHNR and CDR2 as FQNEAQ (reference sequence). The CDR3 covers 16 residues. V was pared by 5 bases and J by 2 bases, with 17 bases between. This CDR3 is CASSPPGSGNTDTQYF. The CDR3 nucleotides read TGTGCCAGCAGCCCACCTGGTAGCGGAAACACAGATACGCAGTATTTT.

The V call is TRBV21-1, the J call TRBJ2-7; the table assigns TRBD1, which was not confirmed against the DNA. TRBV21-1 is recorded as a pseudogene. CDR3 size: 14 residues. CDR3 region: CARPGRGGYYEQYF. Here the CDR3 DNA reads TGTGCCAGACCGGGCAGGGGCGGCTACTACGAGCAGTACTTC.

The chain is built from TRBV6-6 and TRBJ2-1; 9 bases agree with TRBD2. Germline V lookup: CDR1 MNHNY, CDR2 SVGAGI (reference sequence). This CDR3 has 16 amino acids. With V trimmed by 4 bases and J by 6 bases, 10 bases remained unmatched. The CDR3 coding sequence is TGTGCCAGCAGTTCCCCGGGACTAGCTAGAGGCAATGAGCAGTTCTTC. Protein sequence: CASSSPGLARGNEQFF.

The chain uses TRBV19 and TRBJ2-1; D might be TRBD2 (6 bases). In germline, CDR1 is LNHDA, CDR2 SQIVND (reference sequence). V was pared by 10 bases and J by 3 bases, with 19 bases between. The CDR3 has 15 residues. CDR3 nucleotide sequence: TGTGCCACCGGACCGGGGGAATTAAGCTACAATGAGCAGTTCTTC. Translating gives CATGPGELSYNEQFF.